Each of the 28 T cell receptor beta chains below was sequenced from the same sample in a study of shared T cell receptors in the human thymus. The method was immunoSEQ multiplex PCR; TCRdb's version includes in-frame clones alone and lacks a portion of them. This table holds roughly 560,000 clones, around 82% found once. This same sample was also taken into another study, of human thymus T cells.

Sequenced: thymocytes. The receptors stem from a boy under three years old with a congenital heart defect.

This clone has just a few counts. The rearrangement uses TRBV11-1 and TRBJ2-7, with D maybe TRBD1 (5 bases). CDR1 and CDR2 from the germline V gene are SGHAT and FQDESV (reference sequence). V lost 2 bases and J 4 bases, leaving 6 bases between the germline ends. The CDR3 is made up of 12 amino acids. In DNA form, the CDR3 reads TGTGCCAGCAGCTTACAGGGTTACGAGCAGTACTTC. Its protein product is CASSLQGYEQYF.

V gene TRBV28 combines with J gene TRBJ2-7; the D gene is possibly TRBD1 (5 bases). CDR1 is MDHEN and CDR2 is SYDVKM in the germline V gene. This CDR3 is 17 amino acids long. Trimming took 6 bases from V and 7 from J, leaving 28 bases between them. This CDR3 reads CASSPKVTEVNLREQYF. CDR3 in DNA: TGTGCCAGCAGCCCAAAGGTGACAGAAGTGAACCTGAGGGAGCAGTACTTC. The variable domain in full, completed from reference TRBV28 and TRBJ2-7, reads DVKVTQSSRYLVKRTGEKVFLECVQDMDHENMFWYRQDPGLGLRLIYFSYDVKMKEKGDIPEGYSVSREKKERFSLILESASTNQTSMYLCASSPKVTEVNLREQYFGPGTRLTVT.

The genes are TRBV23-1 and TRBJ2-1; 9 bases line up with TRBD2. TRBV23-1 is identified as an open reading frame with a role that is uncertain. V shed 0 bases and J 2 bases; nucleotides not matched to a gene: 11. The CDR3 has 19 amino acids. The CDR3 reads CASSQSSASGKGTYNEQFF. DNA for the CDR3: TGCGCCAGCAGTCAATCCTCGGCTAGCGGGAAGGGCACCTACAATGAGCAGTTCTTC.

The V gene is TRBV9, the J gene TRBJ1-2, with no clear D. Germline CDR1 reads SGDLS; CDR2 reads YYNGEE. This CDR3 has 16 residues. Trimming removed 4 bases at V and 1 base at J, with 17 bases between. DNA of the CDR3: TGTGCCAGCAGCAACGCCGGGAGACGGAATAACTATGGCTACACCTTC. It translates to CASSNAGRRNNYGYTF.

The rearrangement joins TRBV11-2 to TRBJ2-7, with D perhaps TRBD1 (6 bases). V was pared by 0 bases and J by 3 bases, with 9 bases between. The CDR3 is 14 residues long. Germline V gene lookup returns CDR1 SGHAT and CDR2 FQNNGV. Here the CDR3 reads CASSLEGGHYEQYF. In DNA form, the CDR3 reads TGTGCCAGCAGCTTAGAAGGGGGACACTACGAGCAGTACTTC.

As DNA, the CDR3 is TGCAGCGCTTTACGGGACAAGTACACTGAAGCTTTCTTT. It codes for CSALRDKYTEAFF. This chain connects TRBV29-1 to TRBJ1-1, with D possibly TRBD1 on 6 matching bases. Germline V CDR1 and CDR2: SQVTM, ANQGSEA. This CDR3 is built from 13 residues. With 7 bases removed from V and 3 bases from J, the gap between germline ends came to 15 bases.

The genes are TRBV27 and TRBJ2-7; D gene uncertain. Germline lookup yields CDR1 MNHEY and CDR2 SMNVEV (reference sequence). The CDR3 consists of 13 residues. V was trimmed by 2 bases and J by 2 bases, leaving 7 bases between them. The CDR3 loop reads CASSLGQTYEQYF. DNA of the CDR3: TGTGCCAGCAGTTTAGGGCAGACCTACGAGCAGTACTTC.

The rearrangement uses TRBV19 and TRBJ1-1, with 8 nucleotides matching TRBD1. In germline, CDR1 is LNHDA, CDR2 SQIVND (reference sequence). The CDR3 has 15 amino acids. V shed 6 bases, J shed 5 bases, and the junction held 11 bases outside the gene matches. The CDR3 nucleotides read TGTGCCAGTAGCACACCCCCCCGGGACAGGACTGAAGCTTTCTTT. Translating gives CASSTPPRDRTEAFF. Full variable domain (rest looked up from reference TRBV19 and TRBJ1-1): DGGITQSPKYLFRKEGQNVTLSCEQNLNHDAMYWYRQDPGQGLRLIYYSQIVNDFQKGDIAEGYSVSREKKESFPLTVTSAQKNPTAFYLCASSTPPRDRTEAFFGQGTRLTVV.

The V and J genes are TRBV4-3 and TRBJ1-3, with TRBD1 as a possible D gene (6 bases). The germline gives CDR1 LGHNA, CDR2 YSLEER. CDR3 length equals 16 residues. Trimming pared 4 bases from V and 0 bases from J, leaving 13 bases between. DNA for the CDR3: TGCGCCAGCAGCCGCCAGAACAGGGTCTCTGGAAACACCATATATTTT. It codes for CASSRQNRVSGNTIYF.

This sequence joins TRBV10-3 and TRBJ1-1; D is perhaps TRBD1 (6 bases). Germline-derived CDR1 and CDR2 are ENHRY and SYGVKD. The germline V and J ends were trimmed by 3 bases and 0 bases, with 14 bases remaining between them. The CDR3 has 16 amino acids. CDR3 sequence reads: CAISDRDIPLNTEAFF. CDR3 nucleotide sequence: TGTGCCATCAGTGATAGGGACATCCCCCTGAACACTGAAGCTTTCTTT.

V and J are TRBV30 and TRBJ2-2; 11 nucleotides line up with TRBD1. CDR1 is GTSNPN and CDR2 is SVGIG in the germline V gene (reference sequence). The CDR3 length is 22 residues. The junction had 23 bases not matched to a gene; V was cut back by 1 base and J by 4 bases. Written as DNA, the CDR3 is TGTGCCTGGAGTGGACTAGGACAGGGGGCCCACAGGGGACACCGGGGCACCGGGGAGCTGTTTTTT. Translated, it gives CAWSGLGQGAHRGHRGTGELFF.

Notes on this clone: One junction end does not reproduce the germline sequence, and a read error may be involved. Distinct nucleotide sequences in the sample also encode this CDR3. The CDR3 nucleotides read TGCGCCAGCAGTGTAGGGACAGGGGAGTGTCAGCCCCAGCATTTT. Amino acids: CASSVGTGECQPQHF. This chain links TRBV2 with TRBJ1-5; 10 nucleotides line up with TRBD1. Germline loops: CDR1 SNHLY, CDR2 FYNNEI. The CDR3 runs 15 residues.

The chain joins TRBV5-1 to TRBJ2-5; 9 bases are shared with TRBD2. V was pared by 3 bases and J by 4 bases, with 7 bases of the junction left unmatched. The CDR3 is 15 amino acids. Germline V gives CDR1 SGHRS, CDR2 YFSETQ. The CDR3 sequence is CASSSKAGGGETQYF. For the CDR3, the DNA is TGCGCCAGCAGCTCAAAAGCGGGGGGAGGAGAGACCCAGTACTTC.

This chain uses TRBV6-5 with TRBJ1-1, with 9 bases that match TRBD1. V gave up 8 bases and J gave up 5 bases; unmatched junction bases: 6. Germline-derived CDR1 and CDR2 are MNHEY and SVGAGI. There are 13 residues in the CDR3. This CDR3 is CASGYRGRTEAFF. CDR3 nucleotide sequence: TGTGCCAGCGGATACAGGGGGCGGACTGAAGCTTTCTTT.

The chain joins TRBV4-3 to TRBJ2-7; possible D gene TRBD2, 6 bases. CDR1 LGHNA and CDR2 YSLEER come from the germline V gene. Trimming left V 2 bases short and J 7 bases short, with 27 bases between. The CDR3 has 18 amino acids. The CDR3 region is CASSQPPGLGRALWEQYF. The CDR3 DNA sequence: TGCGCCAGCAGCCAACCTCCGGGACTTGGGCGGGCCCTTTGGGAGCAGTACTTC.

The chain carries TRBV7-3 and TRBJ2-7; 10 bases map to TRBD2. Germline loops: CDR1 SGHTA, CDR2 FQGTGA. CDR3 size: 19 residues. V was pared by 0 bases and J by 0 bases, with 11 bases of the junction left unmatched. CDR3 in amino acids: CASSLTIPSGRGSSYEQYF. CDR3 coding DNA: TGTGCCAGCAGCTTAACAATTCCTAGCGGGAGAGGGAGCTCCTACGAGCAGTACTTC. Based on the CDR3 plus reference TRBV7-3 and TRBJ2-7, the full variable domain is GAGVSQTPSNKVTEKGKYVELRCDPISGHTALYWYRQSLGQGPEFLIYFQGTGAADDSGLPNDRFFAVRPEGSVSTLKIQRTERGDSAVYLCASSLTIPSGRGSSYEQYFGPGTRLTVT.

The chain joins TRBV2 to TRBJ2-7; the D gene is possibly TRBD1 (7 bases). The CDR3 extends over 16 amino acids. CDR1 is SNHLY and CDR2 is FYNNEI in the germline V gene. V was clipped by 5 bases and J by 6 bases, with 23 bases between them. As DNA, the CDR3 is TGTGCCAGCAGTCAGGGGGGTCTGGGGGTCGGACCCGAGCAGTACTTC. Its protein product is CASSQGGLGVGPEQYF.

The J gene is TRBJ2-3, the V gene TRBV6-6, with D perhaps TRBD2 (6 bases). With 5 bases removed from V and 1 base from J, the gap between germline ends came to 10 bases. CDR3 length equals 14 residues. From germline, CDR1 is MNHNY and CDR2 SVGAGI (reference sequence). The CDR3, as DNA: TGTGCCAGCAGTACGACTAGGGGCACAGATACGCAGTATTTT. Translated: CASSTTRGTDTQYF.

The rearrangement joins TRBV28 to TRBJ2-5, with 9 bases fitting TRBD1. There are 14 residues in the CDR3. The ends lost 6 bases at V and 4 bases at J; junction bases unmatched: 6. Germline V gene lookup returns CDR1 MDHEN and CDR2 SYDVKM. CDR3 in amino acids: CASSNGQGLETQYF. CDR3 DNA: TGTGCCAGCAGCAATGGACAGGGGCTAGAGACCCAGTACTTC. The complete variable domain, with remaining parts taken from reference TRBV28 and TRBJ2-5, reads DVKVTQSSRYLVKRTGEKVFLECVQDMDHENMFWYRQDPGLGLRLIYFSYDVKMKEKGDIPEGYSVSREKKERFSLILESASTNQTSMYLCASSNGQGLETQYFGPGTRLLVL.

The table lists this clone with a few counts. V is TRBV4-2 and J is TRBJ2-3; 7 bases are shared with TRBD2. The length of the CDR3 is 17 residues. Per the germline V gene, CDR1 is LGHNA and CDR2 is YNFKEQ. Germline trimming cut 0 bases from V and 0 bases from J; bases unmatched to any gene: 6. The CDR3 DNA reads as TGTGCCAGCAGCCAAGAAGGGAGCGGGGTTAGCACAGATACGCAGTATTTT. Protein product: CASSQEGSGVSTDTQYF.

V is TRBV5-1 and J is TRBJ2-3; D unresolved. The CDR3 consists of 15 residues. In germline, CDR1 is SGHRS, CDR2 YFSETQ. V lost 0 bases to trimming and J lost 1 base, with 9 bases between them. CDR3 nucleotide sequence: TGCGCCAGCAGCTTGGGGGCTGAGCGCACAGATACGCAGTATTTT. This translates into CASSLGAERTDTQYF.

The CDR3 coding sequence is TGTGCCAGCAGCGAATACCCGGGACAGGGCGTTACGGGAGCAGATACGCAGTATTTT. This sequence encodes CASSEYPGQGVTGADTQYF. The chain is built from TRBV5-4 and TRBJ2-3; 9 bases fit TRBD1. The CDR3 spans 19 residues. Germline V gene data show CDR1 as SGHNT and CDR2 as YYREEE (reference sequence). The V gene end was trimmed by 4 bases and the J gene end by 4 bases; junction bases not matched to a gene: 19.

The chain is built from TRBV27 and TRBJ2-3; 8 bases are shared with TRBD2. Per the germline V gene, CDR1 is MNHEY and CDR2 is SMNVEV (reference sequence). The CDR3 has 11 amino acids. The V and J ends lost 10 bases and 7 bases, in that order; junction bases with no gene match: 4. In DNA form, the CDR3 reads TGTGCCATCGGGAGGGGTAATACGCAGTATTTT. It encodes CAIGRGNTQYF.

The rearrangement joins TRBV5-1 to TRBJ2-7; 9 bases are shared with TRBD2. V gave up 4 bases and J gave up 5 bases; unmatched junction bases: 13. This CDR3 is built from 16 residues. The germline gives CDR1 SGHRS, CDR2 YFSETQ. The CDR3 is CASSLSTSGEPHEQYF. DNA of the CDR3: TGCGCCAGCAGCCTGTCGACTAGCGGCGAACCCCACGAGCAGTACTTC.

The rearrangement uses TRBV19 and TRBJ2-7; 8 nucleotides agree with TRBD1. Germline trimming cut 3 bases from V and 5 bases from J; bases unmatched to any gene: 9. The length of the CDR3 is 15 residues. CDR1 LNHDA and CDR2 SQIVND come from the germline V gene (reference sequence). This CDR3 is CASSITSRGRDEQYF. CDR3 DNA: TGTGCCAGTAGTATTACCAGCAGGGGGCGGGACGAGCAGTACTTC. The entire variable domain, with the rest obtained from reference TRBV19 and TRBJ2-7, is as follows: DGGITQSPKYLFRKEGQNVTLSCEQNLNHDAMYWYRQDPGQGLRLIYYSQIVNDFQKGDIAEGYSVSREKKESFPLTVTSAQKNPTAFYLCASSITSRGRDEQYFGPGTRLTVT.

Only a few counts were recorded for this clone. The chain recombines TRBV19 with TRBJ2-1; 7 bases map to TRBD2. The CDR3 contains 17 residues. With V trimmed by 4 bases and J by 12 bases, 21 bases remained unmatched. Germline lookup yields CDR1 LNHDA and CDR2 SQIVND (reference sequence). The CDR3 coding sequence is TGTGCCAGTAGTAGAGAAGGAGCCAGCGGGGACCCGACGGGGCAGTTCTTC. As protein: CASSREGASGDPTGQFF.

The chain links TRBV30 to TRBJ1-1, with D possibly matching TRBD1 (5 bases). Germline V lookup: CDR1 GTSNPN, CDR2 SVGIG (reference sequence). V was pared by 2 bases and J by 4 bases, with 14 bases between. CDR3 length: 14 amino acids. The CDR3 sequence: CAWSPPEQATEAFF. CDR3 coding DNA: TGTGCCTGGAGTCCCCCGGAACAGGCCACTGAAGCTTTCTTT.

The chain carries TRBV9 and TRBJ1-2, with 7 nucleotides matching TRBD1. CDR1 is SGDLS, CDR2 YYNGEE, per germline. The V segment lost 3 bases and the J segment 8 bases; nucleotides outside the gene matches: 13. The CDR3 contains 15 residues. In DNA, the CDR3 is TGTGCCAGCAGCGCCCCGCGGAGGGGGCTCCTAGGCTACACCTTC. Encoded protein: CASSAPRRGLLGYTF.